This T cell receptor beta chain was profiled in a study of blood T cell repertoires in COVID-19. Study overall: Specimens from acute and convalescent COVID-19 originated in the United States, Italy and Spain. From T cells, B-cell-depleted T cells, or PBMCs came the material, which was cDNA or gDNA.

In the source study's methods: Reference gene primer amplification yielded estimated nucleated cell counts. The assay was immunoSEQ multiplex PCR, and TCRdb's table has in-frame clones only and misses some. D and trimming were read from the DNA, whereas the V and J calls and clone size are those reported in that table. This table has 300,000 to 350,000 clones, about 89% appearing once. It was during active infection that Seattle patients were enrolled and then longitudinally followed. Germline CDR1 reads ENHRY; CDR2 reads SYGVKD. V shed 3 bases, J shed 4 bases, and the junction held 6 bases outside the gene matches. This CDR3 is 16 amino acids long.

Material for sequencing was peripheral blood. The genes are TRBV10-3 and TRBJ2-2; 9 bases are a match to TRBD2. This receptor was obtained from a woman aged 50 to 60 with COVID-19, enrolled during active disease. The CDR3 DNA follows: TGTGCCATCAGTGACCCTAGCGGGATAGTCACCGGGGAGCTGTTTTTT. This sequence encodes CAISDPSGIVTGELFF.